Following are 2 T cell receptor beta chains from one sample sequenced in a study of blood T cell repertoires in COVID-19. Sequenced by immunoSEQ multiplex PCR; TCRdb stores in-frame clones only, minus some. Among 190,000 or so clones, about 85% were seen once, and the ten largest hold 0.95%. Sequencing was done on a sample of peripheral blood. These receptors all come from a man in his sixties with COVID-19, enrolled during active disease.

V usage is TRBV2 and J usage is TRBJ2-2; perhaps TRBD2 as D (7 bases). Trimming took off 5 bases at V and 6 bases at J, with 22 bases between the two ends. Germline CDR1 SNHLY, CDR2 FYNNEI. The CDR3 runs 17 residues. CDR3 DNA sequence: TGTGCCAGCAGTCGGGGGGCTCGGTCAAGGTCGGCCGGGGAGCTGTTTTTT. Protein: CASSRGARSRSAGELFF.

The gene calls are TRBV29-1 and TRBJ2-3; D perhaps matches TRBD1 (5 bases). V was cut by 0 bases and J by 6 bases, with 7 bases left in between. This CDR3 comprises 12 residues. The germline V gene has CDR1 SQVTM and CDR2 ANQGSEA. The CDR3 reads CSVEEAGDTQYF. CDR3 DNA sequence: TGCAGCGTTGAAGAGGCAGGGGATACGCAGTATTTT.